This T cell receptor beta chain comes out of a study of neurological immune-mediated disorders. This clonotype came up many times. In TCRdb, the 5' RACE reads were re-called with MiXCR into one record per CDR3 protein. The data show approximately 48,000 distinct CDR3 sequences, 10% to 15% seen once. Time point meaning: longitudinal time-point 3. J gave up 9 bases and V 4 bases, and 11 bases lay outside the gene matches. The CDR3 spans 15 residues. Germline V gene data show CDR1 as SGHRS and CDR2 as YFSETQ. The sequenced material came from PBMCs. The sequence was collected from a male donor with HTLV-1-associated myelopathy (HAM/TSP). The chain joins TRBV5-1 to TRBJ2-1, with 9 bases lining up with TRBD1. This chain's CDR3 is CASSTPGQGDLEQFF. As DNA, the CDR3 is TGCGCCAGCAGCACCCCGGGACAGGGAGATCTTGAGCAGTTCTTC.